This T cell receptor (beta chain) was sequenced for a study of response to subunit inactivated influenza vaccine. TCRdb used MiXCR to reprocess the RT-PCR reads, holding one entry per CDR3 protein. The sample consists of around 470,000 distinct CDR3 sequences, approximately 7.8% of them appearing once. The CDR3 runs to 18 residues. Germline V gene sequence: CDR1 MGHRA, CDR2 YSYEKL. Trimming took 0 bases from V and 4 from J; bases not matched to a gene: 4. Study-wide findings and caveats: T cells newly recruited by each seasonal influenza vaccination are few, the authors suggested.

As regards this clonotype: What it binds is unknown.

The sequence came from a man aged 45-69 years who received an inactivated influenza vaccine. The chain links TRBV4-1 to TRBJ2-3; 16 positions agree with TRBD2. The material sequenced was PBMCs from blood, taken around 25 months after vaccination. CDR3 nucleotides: TGCGCCAGCAGCCAAGATCCGGGACTAGCGGGGGGGCCAGATACGCAGTATTTT. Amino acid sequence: CASSQDPGLAGGPDTQYF.